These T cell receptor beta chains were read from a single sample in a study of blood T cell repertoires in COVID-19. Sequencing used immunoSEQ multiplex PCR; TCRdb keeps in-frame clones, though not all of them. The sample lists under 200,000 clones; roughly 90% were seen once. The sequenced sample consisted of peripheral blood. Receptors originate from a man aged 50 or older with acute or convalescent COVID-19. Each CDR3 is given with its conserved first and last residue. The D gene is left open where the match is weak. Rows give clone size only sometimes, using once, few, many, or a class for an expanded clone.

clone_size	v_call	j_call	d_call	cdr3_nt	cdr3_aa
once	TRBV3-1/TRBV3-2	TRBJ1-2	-	TGTGCCAGCAGCCTAGAAGGGGAGGGCGGCTATGGCTACACCTTC	CASSLEGEGGYGYTF
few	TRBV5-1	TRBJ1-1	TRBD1	TGCGCCAGCAGCTGGACAGGGGGCACTGAAGCTTTCTTT	CASSWTGGTEAFF
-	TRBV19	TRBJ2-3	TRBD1	TGTGCCAGTGGGGACAGGGTGGCGAGCACAGATACGCAGTATTTT	CASGDRVASTDTQYF
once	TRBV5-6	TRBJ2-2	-	TGTGCCAGCAGCTTGTTCTCAGGGGTGGACACCGGGGAGCTGTTTTTT	CASSLFSGVDTGELFF
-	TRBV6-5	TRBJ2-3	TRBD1	TGTGCCAGCAGTTACTTGACAGGGGTTCGTCCAGATACGCAGTATTTT	CASSYLTGVRPDTQYF
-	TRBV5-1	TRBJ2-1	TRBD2	TGCGCCAGCAGCTTGGGACTAGCTTTGGAGCAGTTCTTC	CASSLGLALEQFF
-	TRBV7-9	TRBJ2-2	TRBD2	TGTGCCAATAACGCTGGGACTAGCACCGGGGAGCTGTTTTTT	CANNAGTSTGELFF
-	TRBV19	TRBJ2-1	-	TGTGCCAGTAGTCTCGTCGGGCAGGGGAACAATGAGCAGTTCTTC	CASSLVGQGNNEQFF
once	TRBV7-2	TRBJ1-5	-	TGTGCCAGCAGCTTAGTTGGCGGCGAGAGCAATCAGCCCCAGCATTTT	CASSLVGGESNQPQHF
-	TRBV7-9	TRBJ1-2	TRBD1	TGTGCCAGCAGTAGGACAGGGGAACGCTATGGCTACACCTTC	CASSRTGERYGYTF
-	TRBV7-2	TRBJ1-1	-	TGTGCCAGCAGCTTAGGCAGAAACACTGAAGCTTTCTTT	CASSLGRNTEAFF
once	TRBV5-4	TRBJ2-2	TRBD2	TGTGCCAGCGGCGAGGGGCGGGAGAGAGCCGGGGAGCTGTTTTTT	CASGEGRERAGELFF
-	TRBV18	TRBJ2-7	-	TGTGCCAGCTCACCCGCCAGGACGGGAACCGCCTACGAGCAGTACTTC	CASSPARTGTAYEQYF
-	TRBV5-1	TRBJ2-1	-	TGCGCCAGCAGCTTGACTACTCTGGAAAACAATGAGCAGTTCTTC	CASSLTTLENNEQFF
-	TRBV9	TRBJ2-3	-	TGTGCCAGCAGCGCGAGCGGAGGCAGCACAGATACGCAGTATTTT	CASSASGGSTDTQYF
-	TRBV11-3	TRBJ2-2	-	TGTGCCAGCGCGCTGGGGCGCGGCAGGCGGGGAAGGGGAATTACCGGGGAGCTGTTTTTT	CASALGRGRRGRGITGELFF
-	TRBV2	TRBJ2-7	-	TGTGCCAGCAGTTTGGGGGCGCTCTACGAGCAGTACTTC	CASSLGALYEQYF
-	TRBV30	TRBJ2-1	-	TGTGCCTGGGGGGCAACCTACAATGAGCAGTTCTTC	CAWGATYNEQFF
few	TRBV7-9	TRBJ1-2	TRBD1	TGTGCCAGCAGCGTACTAGACAGGGCCTATGGCTACACCTTC	CASSVLDRAYGYTF
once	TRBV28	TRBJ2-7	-	TGTGCCAGCAGCAACTATGCTAATCGACAGGACCTTCTCTCCTACGAGCAGTACTTC	CASSNYANRQDLLSYEQYF
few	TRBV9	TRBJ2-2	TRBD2	TGTGCCAGCAGCGTCATTAGCGGGAGGGGTGGCGGGGAGCTGTTTTTT	CASSVISGRGGGELFF
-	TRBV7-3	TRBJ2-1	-	TGTGCCAGCAGCTTTACCGAGGGCAATGAGCAGTTCTTC	CASSFTEGNEQFF
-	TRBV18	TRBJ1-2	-	TGTGCCAGCTCAGAAAACACCCACTATGGCTACACCTTC	CASSENTHYGYTF
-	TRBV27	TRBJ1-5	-	TGTGCCAGCAGTTTCCGACATGGCAATCAGCCCCAGCATTTT	CASSFRHGNQPQHF
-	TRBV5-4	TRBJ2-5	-	TGTGCCAGCAGCTTGGGACGACTGGGGGCACAAGAGACCCAGTACTTC	CASSLGRLGAQETQYF
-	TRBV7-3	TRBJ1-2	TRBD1	TGTGCCAGCAGCTCCACCGGGACAGATCATGGCTACACCTTC	CASSSTGTDHGYTF
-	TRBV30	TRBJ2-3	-	TGTGCCTGGAGGGAGGGGCAGGTAACAGATACGCAGTATTTT	CAWREGQVTDTQYF
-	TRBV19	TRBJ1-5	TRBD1	TGTGCCAGTAGCGGACAGGGCGGCAATCAGCCCCAGCATTTT	CASSGQGGNQPQHF
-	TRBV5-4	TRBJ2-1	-	TGTGCCAGCTTGGGGACTAGGGGGCCTGGGTGGTCCTACAATGAGCAGTTCTTC	CASLGTRGPGWSYNEQFF
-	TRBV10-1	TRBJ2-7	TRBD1	TGCGCCAGCAGTGAGCACCCGGGGACAGACAAACGGTACTTC	CASSEHPGTDKRYF
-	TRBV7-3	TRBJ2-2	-	TGTGCCAGCAGCTTAATGCCAAGGGGGTATACCGGGGAGCTGTTTTTT	CASSLMPRGYTGELFF
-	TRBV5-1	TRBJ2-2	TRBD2	TGCGCCAGCAGCTCGGGGGGGCGGAGTGCCGGGGAGCTGTTTTTT	CASSSGGRSAGELFF
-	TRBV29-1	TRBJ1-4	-	TGCAGCGTCGGAATTAGCAGAGAGAATGAAAAACTGTTTTTT	CSVGISRENEKLFF
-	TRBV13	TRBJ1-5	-	TGTGCCAGCAGCTGGACGGGGGAGCCCCAGCATTTT	CASSWTGEPQHF
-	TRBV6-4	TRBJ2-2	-	TGTGCCAGCAGCCTACAGGGTTTAGGGAACACCGGGGAGCTGTTTTTT	CASSLQGLGNTGELFF
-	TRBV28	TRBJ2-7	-	TGTGCCAGCAGTCAAAGCCTCGAGCAGTACTTC	CASSQSLEQYF
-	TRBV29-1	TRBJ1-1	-	TGCAGCGTGGTGGGGAGTAACCCGGCGTGGGGTCTGATGGAAGAAGCTTTCTTT	CSVVGSNPAWGLMEEAFF
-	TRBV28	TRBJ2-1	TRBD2	TGTGCCAGCAGTTCTCCGCCTAGCGGGAGTTCCAATGAGCAGTTCTTC	CASSSPPSGSSNEQFF
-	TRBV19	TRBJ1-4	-	TGTGCCAGTAGTGTGCAGACAGCAACTAATGAAAAACTGTTTTTT	CASSVQTATNEKLFF
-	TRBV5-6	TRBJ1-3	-	TGTGCCAGCAGCTTGGGTCCCGGCTCTGGAAACACCATATATTTT	CASSLGPGSGNTIYF
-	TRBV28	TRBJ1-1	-	TGTGCCAGCACCCCCCTTGACAACTGGACTGAAGCTTTCTTT	CASTPLDNWTEAFF
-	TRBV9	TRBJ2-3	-	TGTGCCAGCAGAGGGGACACCTTCACAGATACGCAGTATTTT	CASRGDTFTDTQYF
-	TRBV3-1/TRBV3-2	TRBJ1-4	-	TGTGCCAGCAGCCTGACACCACTCGCTGAAAAACTGTTTTTT	CASSLTPLAEKLFF
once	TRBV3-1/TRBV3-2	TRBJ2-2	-	TGTGCCAGCAGCCAAACGAGCACCGGGGAGCTGTTTTTT	CASSQTSTGELFF
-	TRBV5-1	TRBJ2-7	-	TGCGCCAGCAGCCTCTCGGGCTACGAGCAGTACTTC	CASSLSGYEQYF
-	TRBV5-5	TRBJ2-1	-	TGTGCCAGCAGCTTGGGATTGGGGGTCAGGGGCTTGGATGAGCAGTTCTTC	CASSLGLGVRGLDEQFF
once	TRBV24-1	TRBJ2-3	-	TGTGCCACCAGGGACAGCCAGCATCGGGATACGCAGTATTTT	CATRDSQHRDTQYF
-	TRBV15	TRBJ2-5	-	TGTGCCACCAGCTTGTCAGTCTGGCAAGAGACCCAGTACTTC	CATSLSVWQETQYF
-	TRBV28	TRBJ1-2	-	TGTGCCAGCAGTGTAACAGCGGCTAACTATGGCTACACCTTC	CASSVTAANYGYTF
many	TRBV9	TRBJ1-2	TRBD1	TGTGCCAGCAGCGCGTGGGGGACAGGGTATGATGGCTACACCTTC	CASSAWGTGYDGYTF
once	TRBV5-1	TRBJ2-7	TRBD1	TGCGCCAGCAGCTTGGGTCAGGGGGCCTACGAGCAGTACTTC	CASSLGQGAYEQYF
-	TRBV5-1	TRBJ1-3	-	TGCGCCAGCAGTTTATCCGACCACAGCTCTGGAAACACCATATATTTT	CASSLSDHSSGNTIYF
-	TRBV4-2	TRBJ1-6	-	TGTGCCAGCAGCCAACAGGGGTTCGATTCACCCCTCCACTTT	CASSQQGFDSPLHF
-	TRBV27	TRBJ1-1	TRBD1	TGTGCCAGCAGAACAGGGGGGACGAACACTGAAGCTTTCTTT	CASRTGGTNTEAFF
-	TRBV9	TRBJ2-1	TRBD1	TGTGCCAGCAGCAAACTTTCCGGGACAGGGGCAGACAATGAGCAGTTCTTC	CASSKLSGTGADNEQFF